What follows are 13 T cell receptor beta chains derived from one specimen sequenced in a study of cytomegalovirus exposure and HLA in healthy donors. A multiplex PCR was run with 60 Vbeta primers and 13 Jbeta primers. Profiling relied on immunoSEQ multiplex PCR, and the TCRdb table lists in-frame clones only, not all of them. The sample has tens of thousands of clones; around four fifths are singletons. The sequenced material came from PBMCs. Every receptor here comes from a man between 35 and 55 years old in good health and CMV-seronegative.

This sequence joins TRBV19 and TRBJ1-5, with D uncertain. Trimming cost V 2 bases and J 6 bases, with 8 bases left between them. Germline V gives CDR1 LNHDA, CDR2 SQIVND (reference sequence). The CDR3 covers 13 residues. CDR3 sequence (DNA): TGTGCCAGTAGTATAATAGAGGGTCAGCCCCAGCATTTT. The encoded protein is CASSIIEGQPQHF.

Here the CDR3 DNA reads TGTGCCAGCAACAAAAAGGTGTTCGGGAGCCACGAGCAGTACTTC. Its protein product is CASNKKVFGSHEQYF. The chain joins TRBV2 to TRBJ2-5; tentatively, D is TRBD2 (6 bases). The assigned J gene may be wrong: the sequence end matches TRBJ2-7 better. Germline V lookup: CDR1 SNHLY, CDR2 FYNNEI. This CDR3 has 15 amino acids.

V is TRBV29-1 and J is TRBJ1-2; 7 bases agree with TRBD1. The CDR3 is 12 amino acids. Germline V lookup: CDR1 SQVTM, CDR2 ANQGSEA. After removal of 7 bases from V and 3 bases from J, the junction contained 5 bases not matched to a gene. The CDR3 here is CSGRQGDYGYTF. CDR3 DNA: TGCAGCGGCCGCCAGGGGGACTATGGCTACACCTTC.

This rearrangement joins TRBV18 to TRBJ2-7; 7 bases match TRBD1. In germline, CDR1 is KGHSH, CDR2 LQKENI. With V trimmed by 5 bases and J by 3 bases, 1 base remained unmatched. The CDR3 length is 12 residues. CDR3 DNA: TGTGCCAGCTCAACAGGGGTCTACGAGCAGTACTTC. This gives the protein CASSTGVYEQYF.

The chain employs TRBV2 and TRBJ2-3, with D possibly being TRBD2 (7 bases). V was shortened by 2 bases and J by 1 base, with 19 bases between the two germline ends. Germline V lookup: CDR1 SNHLY, CDR2 FYNNEI. The length of the CDR3 is 18 residues. The CDR3 protein is CASSEMGGAAGGTDTQYF. CDR3 nucleotide sequence: TGTGCCAGCAGTGAAATGGGGGGGGCTGCGGGGGGCACAGATACGCAGTATTTT.

This sequence joins TRBV5-4 and TRBJ1-2; 8 nucleotides align to TRBD1. Germline V gene data show CDR1 as SGHNT and CDR2 as YYREEE (reference sequence). This CDR3 has 13 amino acids. Trimming removed 5 bases from V and 7 bases from J; junction bases left unmatched: 7. The CDR3 DNA reads TGTGCCAGCAGGTGGACAGGGAGTTTTGGCTACACCTTC. The encoded protein is CASRWTGSFGYTF. Looking up the rest from reference TRBV5-4 and TRBJ1-2 gives the full variable domain: ETGVTQSPTHLIKTRGQQVTLRCSSQSGHNTVSWYQQALGQGPQFIFQYYREEENGRGNFPPRFSGLQFPNYSSELNVNALELDDSALYLCASRWTGSFGYTFGSGTRLTVV.

The rearrangement joins TRBV7-9 to TRBJ1-2, with TRBD1 as a possible D gene (5 bases). The CDR3 is 15 residues long. V shed 7 bases and J shed 0 bases, with 15 bases lying between them. Looked up from germline, CDR1 is SEHNR and CDR2 is FQNEAQ (reference sequence). In DNA form, the CDR3 reads TGTGCCAGCACCGCCCGGGCGACAGCTAACTATGGCTACACCTTC. Translated, it gives CASTARATANYGYTF.

The rearrangement links TRBV7-9 to TRBJ1-1, with 11 bases that match TRBD1. Germline V gene lookup returns CDR1 SEHNR and CDR2 FQNEAQ (reference sequence). The CDR3 loop spans 16 amino acids. The V segment lost 5 bases and the J segment 3 bases; nucleotides outside the gene matches: 8. The CDR3 nucleotides are TGTGCCAGCAGCGTCGGAAAGGACAGGGGGCACACTGAAGCTTTCTTT. Translation: CASSVGKDRGHTEAFF.

The chain couples TRBV6-5 to TRBJ2-7, with D maybe TRBD2 (6 bases). V was trimmed by 6 bases and J by 2 bases, leaving 11 bases between them. The CDR3 has 13 residues. CDR1 is MNHEY and CDR2 is SVGAGI in the germline V gene. The CDR3 nucleotides read TGTGCCAGCAGCCTAGCGCGCACCTACGAGCAGTACTTC. Protein: CASSLARTYEQYF.

The V gene is TRBV21-1, the J gene TRBJ1-6; the D segment call TRBD1 is taken from the table without a DNA check. TRBV21-1 is a documented pseudogene. This CDR3 spans 19 amino acids. CDR3 bases: TGTGCCAGCCTTCGGGGACACTTAGTCCCCAGCTCCTATAATTCACCCCTCCACTTT. This translates into CASLRGHLVPSSYNSPLHF.

There are a few counts of this clone. The chain joins TRBV6-1 to TRBJ1-3; 10 nucleotides align to TRBD1. There are 14 residues in the CDR3. Germline CDR1 and CDR2: MNHNS and SASEGT. Germline trimming cut 3 bases from V and 9 bases from J; bases unmatched to any gene: 5. CDR3 DNA: TGTGCCAGCAGTGAGGGACAGGGGATTGGCACCATATATTTT. This sequence encodes CASSEGQGIGTIYF.

Written as DNA, the CDR3 is TGTGCCAGCAGCTTAGGACAGGGTTTGGATACGCAGTATTTT. This encodes CASSLGQGLDTQYF. This chain links TRBV7-9 with TRBJ2-3; 7 bases line up with TRBD1. Germline CDR1 SEHNR, CDR2 FQNEAQ (reference sequence). With V trimmed by 1 base and J by 6 bases, 4 bases remained unmatched. CDR3 length: 14 residues.

V gene TRBV9 combines with J gene TRBJ2-1, with 12 bases lining up with TRBD2. Looked up from germline, CDR1 is SGDLS and CDR2 is YYNGEE. V shed 0 bases and J 1 base; nucleotides not matched to a gene: 2. This CDR3 has 17 residues. The CDR3 reads CASSVASGGASYNEQFF. CDR3 in DNA: TGTGCCAGCAGCGTAGCTAGCGGGGGGGCATCCTACAATGAGCAGTTCTTC.